The TCR beta chain described here comes from a study of metastatic and nonmetastatic thyroid tumors. About the research overall: It was across blood and tumor or nodule tissue from malignant and benign thyroid patients that repertoires were compared. Notes on the study in general: According to reports, the diversity of TCR beta was significantly higher in malignant thyroid tumors than in benign nodules, and this held in both blood and tumor samples.

Authors' processing steps: The study's classifier, a distant-metastasis tool for papillary thyroid cancer, was built using CDR3 differences across clinicopathological groups. TCRdb re-called the PCR reads via MiXCR. The V and J calls reflect TCRdb's pipeline rather than the authors' work. Here the sample spans about 90,000 clones, roughly 8.6% being singletons. The sample holds a few counts of this clone. Its target is not known. Each patient went into thyroid surgery without having received any treatment. V dropped 4 bases and J dropped 2 bases, with 15 bases sitting between them. CDR1 GTSNPN and CDR2 SVGIG come from the germline V gene (reference sequence). CDR3 length: 14 residues.

This clonotype originated in a female donor with papillary thyroid cancer or a benign thyroid nodule (not recorded which). Some clones in this sample may be carry-over from other donors' samples. The J gene is TRBJ2-7, the V gene TRBV30; D call uncertain. Sequenced sample: blood. The CDR3 nucleotides read TGTGCCTGGACCGTGGGAACAGATCCCTACGAGCAGTACTTC. Translation gives CAWTVGTDPYEQYF.